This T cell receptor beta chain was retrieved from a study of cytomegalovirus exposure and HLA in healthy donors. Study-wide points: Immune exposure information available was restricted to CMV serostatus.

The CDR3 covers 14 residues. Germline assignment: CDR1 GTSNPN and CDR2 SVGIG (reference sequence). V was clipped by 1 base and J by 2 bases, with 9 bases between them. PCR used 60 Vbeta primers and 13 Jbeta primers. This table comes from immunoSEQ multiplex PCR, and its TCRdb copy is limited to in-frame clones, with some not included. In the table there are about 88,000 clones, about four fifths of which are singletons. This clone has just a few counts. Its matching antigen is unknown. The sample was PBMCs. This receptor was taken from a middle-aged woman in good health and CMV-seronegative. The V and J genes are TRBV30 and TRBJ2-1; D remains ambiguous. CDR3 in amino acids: CAWSAGSPYNEQFF. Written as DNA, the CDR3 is TGTGCCTGGAGTGCCGGGTCCCCCTACAATGAGCAGTTCTTC.